This entry describes one T cell receptor (beta chain). Antigen: not known. This record belongs to a study of somatic mutations in cytotoxic T cells in rheumatoid arthritis. Points from the study as a whole: A largest CD8+ clone above 20% of CD8+ cells occurred in about an eighth of the roughly 65 patients.

Isolating CD4+ and CD8+ cells involved positive magnetic bead selection on an AutoMACS. Their purity was then checked by flow cytometry. In the authors' methods: Patient CD8+ clones bigger than 1% seldom lined up with published virus-specific TCRB sequences. Profiling relied on immunoSEQ multiplex PCR, and the TCRdb table lists in-frame clones only, not all of them. Clonal size and the V and J genes are those of that table, whereas D and trimming came from the DNA. Among roughly 30,000 clones listed, around four fifths were seen once. V dropped 5 bases and J dropped 4; count of bases not matched to a gene: 7. This CDR3 is built from 15 residues. Germline values: CDR1 LNHDA, CDR2 SQIVND (reference sequence).

The sequence derives from an adult with rheumatoid arthritis. Material: CD8+ T cells sorted from blood. The chain has TRBV19 and TRBJ2-7; 11 positions match TRBD2. This chain's CDR3 is CASSQTSGDYYEQYF. The DNA for the CDR3 is TGTGCCAGTAGTCAGACTAGCGGGGATTATTACGAGCAGTACTTC. The entire variable domain, with the rest obtained from reference TRBV19 and TRBJ2-7, is as follows: DGGITQSPKYLFRKEGQNVTLSCEQNLNHDAMYWYRQDPGQGLRLIYYSQIVNDFQKGDIAEGYSVSREKKESFPLTVTSAQKNPTAFYLCASSQTSGDYYEQYFGPGTRLTVT.